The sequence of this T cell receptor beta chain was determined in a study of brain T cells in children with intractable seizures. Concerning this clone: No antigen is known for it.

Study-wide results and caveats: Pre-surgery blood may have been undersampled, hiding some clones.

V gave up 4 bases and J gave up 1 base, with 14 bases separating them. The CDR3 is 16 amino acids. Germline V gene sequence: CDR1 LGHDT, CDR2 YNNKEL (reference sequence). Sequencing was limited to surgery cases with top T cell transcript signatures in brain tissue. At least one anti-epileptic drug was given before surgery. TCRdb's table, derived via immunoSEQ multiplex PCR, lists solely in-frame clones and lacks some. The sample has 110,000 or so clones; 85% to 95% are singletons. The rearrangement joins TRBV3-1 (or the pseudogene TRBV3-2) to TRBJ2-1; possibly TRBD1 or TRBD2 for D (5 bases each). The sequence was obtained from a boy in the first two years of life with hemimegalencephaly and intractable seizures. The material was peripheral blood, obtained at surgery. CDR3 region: CASSRFGGVSYNEQFF. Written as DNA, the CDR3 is TGTGCCAGCAGCCGGTTTGGGGGAGTATCCTACAATGAGCAGTTCTTC.